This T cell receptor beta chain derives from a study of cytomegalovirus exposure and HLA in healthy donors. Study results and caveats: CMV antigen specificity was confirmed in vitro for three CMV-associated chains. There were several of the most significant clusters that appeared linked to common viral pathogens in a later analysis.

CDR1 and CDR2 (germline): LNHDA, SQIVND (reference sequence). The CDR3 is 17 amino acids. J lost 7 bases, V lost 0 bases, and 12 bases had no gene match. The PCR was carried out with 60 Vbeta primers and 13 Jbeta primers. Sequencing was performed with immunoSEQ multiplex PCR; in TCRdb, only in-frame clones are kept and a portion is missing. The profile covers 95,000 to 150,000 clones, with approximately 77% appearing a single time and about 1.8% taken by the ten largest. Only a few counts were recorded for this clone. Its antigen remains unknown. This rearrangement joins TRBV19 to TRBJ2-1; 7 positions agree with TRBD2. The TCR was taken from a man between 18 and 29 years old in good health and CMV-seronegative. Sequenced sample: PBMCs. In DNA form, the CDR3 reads TGTGCCAGTAGTATAGAGGGTAGGCTAGCGGTTCATAATGAGCAGTTCTTC. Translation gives CASSIEGRLAVHNEQFF.